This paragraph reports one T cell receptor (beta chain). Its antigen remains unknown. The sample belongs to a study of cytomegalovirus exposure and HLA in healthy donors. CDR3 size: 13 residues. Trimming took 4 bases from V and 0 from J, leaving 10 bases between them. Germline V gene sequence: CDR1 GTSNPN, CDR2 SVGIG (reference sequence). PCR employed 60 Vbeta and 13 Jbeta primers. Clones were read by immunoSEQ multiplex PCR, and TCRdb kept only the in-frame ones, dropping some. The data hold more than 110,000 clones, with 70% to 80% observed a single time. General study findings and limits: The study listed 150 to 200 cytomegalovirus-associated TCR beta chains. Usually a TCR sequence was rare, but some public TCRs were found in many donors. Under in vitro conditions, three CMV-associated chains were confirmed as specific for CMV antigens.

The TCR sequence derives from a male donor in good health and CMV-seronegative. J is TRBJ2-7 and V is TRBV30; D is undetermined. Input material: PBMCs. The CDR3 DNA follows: TGTGCCTGGACTCCCGTCAGCTCCTACGAGCAGTACTTC. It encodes CAWTPVSSYEQYF.